The text below deals with one T cell receptor beta chain. TCRdb passed the RT-PCR reads through MiXCR, listing each CDR3 protein once. The table has some 880,000 distinct CDR3 sequences, roughly 17% seen once. This specimen comes from a study of patients and donors after allogeneic stem cell transplantation. The source is a human donor who was either an allogeneic HSCT recipient or a stem cell or donor lymphocyte infusion donor (not recorded which). It is not recorded whose cells these are; they may come from a transplant donor. Input material: blood, either unsorted or a sorted T cell fraction (not recorded which).

The CDR3 reads CASSPSGRGQETQYF. The CDR3 region has the DNA TGCGCCAGCAGCCCTAGCGGGAGGGGGCAAGAGACCCAGTACTTC. The gene calls are TRBV5-1 and TRBJ2-5, with 12 bases fitting TRBD2. There are 15 residues in the CDR3. V lost 4 bases and J lost 2; bases outside the gene matches: 3. Per germline, CDR1 SGHRS and CDR2 YFSETQ.